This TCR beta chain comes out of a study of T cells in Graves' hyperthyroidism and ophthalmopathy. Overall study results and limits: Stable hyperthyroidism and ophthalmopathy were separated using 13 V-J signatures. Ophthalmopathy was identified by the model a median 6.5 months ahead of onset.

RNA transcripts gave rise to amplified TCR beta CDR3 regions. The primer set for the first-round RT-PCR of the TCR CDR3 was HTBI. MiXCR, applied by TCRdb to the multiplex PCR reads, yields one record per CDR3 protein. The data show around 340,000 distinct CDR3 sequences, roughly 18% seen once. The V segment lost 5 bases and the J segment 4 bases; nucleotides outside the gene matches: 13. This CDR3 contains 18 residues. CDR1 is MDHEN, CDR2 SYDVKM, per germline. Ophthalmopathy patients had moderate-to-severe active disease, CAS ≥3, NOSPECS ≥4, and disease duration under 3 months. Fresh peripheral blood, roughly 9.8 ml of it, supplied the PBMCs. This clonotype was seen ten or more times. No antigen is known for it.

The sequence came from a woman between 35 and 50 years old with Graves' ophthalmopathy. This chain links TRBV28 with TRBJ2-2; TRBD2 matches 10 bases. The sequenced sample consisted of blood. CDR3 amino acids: CASSDVTSGFIATGELFF. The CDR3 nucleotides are TGTGCCAGCAGTGACGTGACTAGCGGGTTTATTGCCACCGGGGAGCTGTTTTTT.